A single sample is the source of the 20 T cell receptor beta chains below, sequenced in a study of tissue T cells after allogeneic stem cell transplantation. TCRdb's copy holds only in-frame clones and misses some; the assay was immunoSEQ multiplex PCR. Here the sample spans roughly 6,600 clones, 40% to 55% being singletons. The time point here: mouse harvest day 7 after allogeneic transplant. Tail vein injection delivered 10^7 T-cell-depleted bone marrow cells and 10^6 splenic CD5+ T cells. Source material: lymph node tissue. The origin of the receptors is a female BALB/c mouse given C57BL/6 T cells with graft-versus-host disease after an allogeneic hematopoietic cell transplant.

As for this clone: Gene names are the mouse ones. The read gets to within 1 residue of the CDR3 end, and the germline J gene fills in the rest. The chain combines TRBV13-3 with TRBJ1-1; 10 nucleotides agree with TRBD1. J was trimmed by 4 bases and V by 3 bases; bases with no gene match: 6. Germline lookup yields CDR1 NNHDY and CDR2 SYVADS. This CDR3 spans 15 amino acids. This chain's CDR3 is CASSGLDRGLTEVFF. CDR3 DNA (partial): TGTGCCAGCAGTGGCCTCGACAGGGGGCTCACAGAAGTCTTC.

This clone was found a few times. Genes and germline come from the mouse. The sequenced fragment ends 1 residue before the CDR3 boundary, so the rest is inferred from the germline J gene. The rearrangement joins TRBV26 to TRBJ1-1; D unclear. The ends were cut back, 1 base at V and 5 bases at J, with 5 bases in the middle. Germline V gene data show CDR1 as KGHPV and CDR2 as FQNQEV (reference sequence). CDR3 length equals 12 residues. CDR3 bases read: TGTGCCAGCAGTCTGTTCAGAACAGAAGTCTTC. This encodes CASSLFRTEVF. The entire CDR3 reads CASSLFRTEVFF.

On this clone: Gene labels here are mouse ones. The read halts 1 residue ahead of the CDR3 end, with the missing end drawn from the germline J gene. This chain uses TRBV26 with TRBJ1-1; D gene unclear. There are 11 residues in the CDR3. V lost 6 bases, J lost 3 bases, and 5 bases lay in between. Germline CDR1 reads KGHPV; CDR2 reads FQNQEV (reference sequence). The DNA read from the CDR3 is TGTGCCAGCAGCCGGGACACAGAAGTCTTC. It codes for CASSRDTEVF. The whole CDR3 sequence reads CASSRDTEVFF.

To note about this clone: The gene names here belong to mouse. The read ends 1 residue shy of where the CDR3 ends; the end is completed using the germline J gene. V is TRBV24 and J is TRBJ2-5, with D unresolved. Germline V gene sequence: CDR1 KGHTA, CDR2 FRNEEI. The length of the CDR3 is 13 residues. Trimming cost V 4 bases and J 2 bases, with 7 bases left between them. The CDR3 sequence: CASSPDRQDTQYF. CDR3 DNA (partial): TGTGCCAGCAGTCCGGACCGCCAAGACACCCAGTAC.

With respect to this clone: Here the gene names and germline are mouse. The read terminates 1 residue before the CDR3 end, so the remaining end is supplied by the germline J gene. The rearrangement links TRBV16 to TRBJ2-3, with 10 bases that match TRBD2. CDR1 and CDR2 (germline): SGHSA, FRNQAP. J was trimmed by 0 bases and V by 5 bases; bases with no gene match: 8. This CDR3 is 17 amino acids long. The CDR3 region is CASSPRLGGVSAETLYF. Incomplete CDR3 DNA: TGTGCAAGCAGCCCCCGACTGGGGGGCGTTAGTGCAGAAACGCTGTAT.

A remark on this clone: Genes and germline come from the mouse. The read falls 1 residue short of the CDR3 end, and the missing part is taken from the germline J gene. V usage is TRBV13-1 and J usage is TRBJ1-4, with 9 positions matching TRBD1. The CDR3 loop spans 14 amino acids. Trimming took 4 bases from V and 3 from J; bases not matched to a gene: 1. The germline V gene has CDR1 NSHNY and CDR2 SYGAGN. Incomplete CDR3 DNA: TGTGCCAGCAGTACAGGGGGCACCAACGAAAGATTATTT. It translates to CASSTGGTNERLF. The CDR3 reads in full as CASSTGGTNERLFF. The full variable domain, its missing parts supplied by reference TRBV13-1 and TRBJ1-4, is EAAVTQSPRNKVTVTGGNVTLSCRQTNSHNYMYWYRQDTGHGLRLIHYSYGAGNLRIGDVPDGYKATRTTQEDFFLLLELASPSQTSLYFCASSTGGTNERLFFGHGTKLSVL.

In regard to this clone: The genes are named according to mouse. The CDR3 end falls 1 residue outside the read, so it is completed with the germline J gene. V and J are TRBV5 and TRBJ2-5; 11 positions agree with TRBD2. CDR1 is LGHNA and CDR2 is YNLKQL in the germline V gene (reference sequence). This CDR3 spans 15 amino acids. Trimming removed 3 bases from V and 6 bases from J; junction bases left unmatched: 5. CDR3: CASSHDWGGEDTQYF. The sequenced part of the CDR3 DNA is TGTGCCAGCAGCCATGACTGGGGGGGGGAGGACACCCAGTAC.

About this clone: Gene and germline names: mouse. The read finishes 1 residue shy of the CDR3 end, and the germline J gene is used to complete it. The chain combines TRBV24 with TRBJ2-1; 8 nucleotides agree with TRBD1. This CDR3 comprises 15 residues. Germline CDR1 and CDR2: KGHTA and FRNEEI. V lost 2 bases to trimming and J lost 0 bases; unmatched junction nucleotides: 0. CDR3 DNA (partial): TGTGCCAGCAGTCTGCAGGGGGCTAACTATGCTGAGCAGTTC. As protein: CASSLQGANYAEQF. The whole CDR3 sequence is CASSLQGANYAEQFF.

Worth noting for this clone: Any gene name here is a mouse gene name. The read terminates 1 residue before the CDR3 end, so the remaining end is supplied by the germline J gene. This chain connects TRBV26 to TRBJ1-4; 7 bases agree with TRBD1. With V trimmed by 4 bases and J by 4 bases, 3 bases remained unmatched. Germline values: CDR1 KGHPV, CDR2 FQNQEV (reference sequence). The CDR3 extends over 14 amino acids. The CDR3 loop is CASSPGQFNERLFF. CDR3 DNA, as far as it was read: TGTGCCAGCAGTCCGGGACAGTTCAACGAAAGATTATTT.

Notes on this clone: The listed genes are named as in mouse. The CDR3 end falls 1 residue outside the read, so it is completed with the germline J gene. The chain combines TRBV26 with TRBJ2-4; no definite D call. The CDR3 is 14 amino acids. Trimming left V 0 bases short and J 2 bases short, with 6 bases between. Per the germline V gene, CDR1 is KGHPV and CDR2 is FQNQEV (reference sequence). This chain's CDR3 is CASSLSEIQNTLYF. The CDR3 DNA, read in part, is TGTGCCAGCAGTCTGTCGGAAATTCAAAACACCTTGTAC.

Comments on this clone: Gene and germline names: mouse. Sequencing ends 1 residue short of the CDR3 end; the germline J gene provides the rest. This chain links TRBV24 with TRBJ2-5, with 7 nucleotides matching TRBD1. The CDR3 covers 13 residues. Germline V lookup: CDR1 KGHTA, CDR2 FRNEEI. V lost 4 bases, J lost 4 bases, and 2 bases stayed unmatched. The part of the CDR3 DNA that was read is TGTGCCAGCAGTCCAGACAGGGAAGACACCCAGTAC. It yields the protein CASSPDREDTQY. The full-length CDR3 reads as CASSPDREDTQYF.

This clone turned up a few times. Gene and germline names: mouse. The sequence runs out 1 residue before the end of the CDR3; the remainder is reconstructed from the germline J gene. The V gene is TRBV13-2, the J gene TRBJ2-7; 8 bases match TRBD2. This CDR3 is built from 14 residues. Germline assignment: CDR1 NNHNN and CDR2 SYGAGS (reference sequence). Trimming removed 0 bases from V and 4 bases from J; junction bases left unmatched: 3. The covered CDR3 bases are TGTGCCAGCGGTGATGCTCCTGGGGGGTATGAACAGTAC. Its protein product is CASGDAPGGYEQY. The CDR3 as a whole reads CASGDAPGGYEQYF.

This clone was detected only once. Here the gene names and germline are mouse. From the germline J gene comes the end of the CDR3, since the read stops 1 residue before it. The chain links TRBV12-2 to TRBJ2-5; 7 bases are shared with TRBD2. This CDR3 is built from 14 residues. The junction had 0 bases not matched to a gene; V was cut back by 0 bases and J by 1 base. Germline V gene data show CDR1 as SGHLS and CDR2 as HYDKME. The DNA read from the CDR3 is TGTGCCAGCTCTCTCGACTGGGACCAAGACACCCAGTAC. Amino acids: CASSLDWDQDTQY. The full CDR3 is CASSLDWDQDTQYF.

A note on this clone: Gene and germline names: mouse. The CDR3 goes on 1 residue after the read ends, and that part is filled in from the germline J gene. The chain employs TRBV23 and TRBJ2-5; TRBD1 was called by the table and not checked on the DNA. This CDR3 has 14 residues. Germline CDR1 reads KGHTA; CDR2 reads FQNQQP. The CDR3 spells CSSSQNRGQDTQYF. The CDR3 bases that were read are TGCTCCAGCAGTCAAAACAGGGGGCAAGACACCCAGTAC.

This clone turned up a few times. Gene names and germline match the mouse. The read stops 1 residue short of the end of the CDR3; the missing end is completed from the germline J gene. The chain carries TRBV31 and TRBJ2-5, with 11 bases that match TRBD2. There are 15 residues in the CDR3. V gave up 3 bases and J gave up 5 bases; unmatched junction bases: 7. Germline values: CDR1 GKSSPN, CDR2 SITVG. CDR3 DNA, as far as it was read: TGTGCCTGGAGCCGGGACTGGGGGCGGGCAGACACCCAGTAC. This sequence encodes CAWSRDWGRADTQY. The entire CDR3 is CAWSRDWGRADTQYF.

Concerning this clone: The listed genes are named as in mouse. The CDR3 extends 1 residue past the end of the read, so its final part is completed from the germline J gene. This sequence joins TRBV23 and TRBJ2-2; the listed D gene, TRBD2, was not tested against the DNA. The CDR3 totals 16 residues. CDR1 is KGHTA, CDR2 FQNQQP, per germline. The CDR3 sequence is CSSSQRLGANTGQLYF. The covered CDR3 bases are TGCTCCAGCAGTCAAAGACTGGGGGCAAACACCGGGCAGCTCTAC.

As regards this clone: These gene names are mouse names. Sequencing ends 1 residue short of the CDR3 end; the germline J gene provides the rest. The chain couples TRBV1 to TRBJ1-1; TRBD1 matches 7 bases. The CDR3 consists of 13 residues. J gave up 3 bases and V 6 bases, and 4 bases lay outside the gene matches. Germline V gives CDR1 NSQYPW, CDR2 LRSPGD (reference sequence). The covered CDR3 bases are TGCACCTGCAGCCCGGGACAGTACACAGAAGTCTTC. Translated, it gives CTCSPGQYTEVF. The CDR3 in its entirety is CTCSPGQYTEVFF.

About this clone itself: The genes are named according to mouse. The read stops 1 residue short of the end of the CDR3; the missing end is completed from the germline J gene. V and J are TRBV26 and TRBJ2-5; D is tentatively TRBD1 or TRBD2 (5 bases each). Trimming pared 2 bases from V and 6 bases from J, leaving 9 bases between. CDR1 and CDR2 from the germline V gene are KGHPV and FQNQEV (reference sequence). The CDR3 is 13 amino acids. CDR3 DNA (partial): TGTGCCAGCAGTCTGGGGGCGGAGGACACCCAGTAC. The encoded protein is CASSLGAEDTQY. The CDR3 reads in full as CASSLGAEDTQYF.

Details on this clone: The listed genes are named as in mouse. The CDR3 end lies 1 residue beyond the end of the read and is filled in from the germline J gene. V is TRBV3 and J is TRBJ2-5, with D possibly being TRBD1 (5 bases). CDR1 is SNHLY, CDR2 FYNGKV, per germline (reference sequence). V lost 1 base to trimming and J lost 0 bases, with 5 bases between them. The CDR3 runs 14 residues. Incomplete CDR3 DNA: TGTGCCAGCAGCTTAGGACAGAACCAAGACACCCAGTAC. Translating it yields CASSLGQNQDTQY. The full CDR3 reads CASSLGQNQDTQYF.

Worth noting for this clone: The genes and germline here are from mouse. The CDR3 bases that were read are TGTGCCAGCAGTGTGGGGGGGCGCGCAGAAACGCTGTAT. Translation gives CASSVGGRAETLY. Given in full, the CDR3 is CASSVGGRAETLYF. V is TRBV13-1 and J is TRBJ2-3; 9 bases agree with TRBD2. The observed sequence ends 1 residue before the CDR3 terminus, with the missing tail filled in from the germline J gene. CDR1 and CDR2 (germline): NSHNY, SYGAGN. This CDR3 has 14 residues. V shed 3 bases, J shed 3 bases, and the junction held 2 bases outside the gene matches.